Listed below are T cell receptor beta chains from one sample, sequenced in a study of CD8 T cells in ankylosing spondylitis. MiXCR was run by TCRdb on the 5' RACE reads, yielding one entry per CDR3 protein. This sample has fewer than 250,000 distinct CDR3 sequences; around 25% occur once, and the top ten carry 6.6%. The sample consisted of blood, either unsorted or a sorted T cell fraction (not recorded which). These receptors were obtained from a male donor with ankylosing spondylitis or in good health (not recorded which). CDR3s include the opening cysteine and the closing phenylalanine or tryptophan. Fields, in order: D gene, V gene, J gene, CDR3 length, clone size, CDR3 DNA, CDR3 protein. A D gene is named only where the DNA matches it firmly. Size tells how often a clone was seen (once, few, many) or the class of an expanded clone, and some rows leave it out.

-	TRBV20-1	TRBJ2-7	12	many	TGCAGTGCTAGTCGGGACCCCTACGAGCAGTACTTC	CSASRDPYEQYF
TRBD2	TRBV29-1	TRBJ2-7	14	few	TGCAGCGTTGAAGAGGGCGGGGGTGTTTACGAGCAGTACTTC	CSVEEGGGVYEQYF
-	TRBV6-1	TRBJ2-6	15	few	TGTGCCAGCAAGACAGACAGCTCTGGGGCCAACGTCCTGACTTTC	CASKTDSSGANVLTF
-	TRBV24-1	TRBJ2-1	13	-	TGTGCCACCAGTGTACCTAGCGCATATGAGCAGTTCTTC	CATSVPSAYEQFF
-	TRBV20-1	TRBJ2-1	12	-	TGCAGTGCTAGGCCCATGGGAGGTGAGCAGTTCTTC	CSARPMGGEQFF
-	TRBV15	TRBJ2-7	13	many	TGTGCCACCAGCCGCGATTTAGCGCGAGAGCAGTACTTC	CATSRDLAREQYF
TRBD1	TRBV18	TRBJ2-1	16	many	TGTGCCAGCTCACCAGTTCTCTGGGACAGGGAGAATGAGCAGTTCTTC	CASSPVLWDRENEQFF
TRBD2	TRBV29-1	TRBJ2-3	14	many	TGCAGCGTTGCGGCGGGAGTAAGCACAGATACGCAGTATTTT	CSVAAGVSTDTQYF
TRBD2	TRBV28	TRBJ2-5	15	many	TGTGCCAGCAGTTTACGCCTAGCGGGAGCAGAGACCCAGTACTTC	CASSLRLAGAETQYF
TRBD1	TRBV20-1	TRBJ2-5	14	many	TGCAGTGCGGGGGGACAGGCGAACAAAGAGACCCAGTACTTC	CSAGGQANKETQYF
TRBD2	TRBV4-3	TRBJ2-1	15	-	TGCGCCAGCAGCCAAGTAGCAGCGGGAGACTATGAGCAGTTCTTC	CASSQVAAGDYEQFF
-	TRBV28	TRBJ1-5	12	many	TGTGCCAGCTACGGTAGCAATCAGCCCCAGCATTTT	CASYGSNQPQHF
-	TRBV6-5	TRBJ1-1	14	-	TGTGCCAGCAGTTACGGTTGGGGTAATGGTGAAGCTTTCTTT	CASSYGWGNGEAFF
-	TRBV14	TRBJ2-7	11	many	TGTGCCAGCAGCCAAGGGCCAGAGCAGTACTTC	CASSQGPEQYF
TRBD1	TRBV20-1	TRBJ1-6	17	many	TGCAGTGCTTCCCCGACAGGGACACTGTCTTCTGGCTCACCCCTCCACTTT	CSASPTGTLSSGSPLHF
-	TRBV20-1	TRBJ2-1	13	-	TGCAGTGCCCAGAAGAGCTCCTACAATGAGCAGTTCTTC	CSAQKSSYNEQFF
TRBD2	TRBV20-1	TRBJ2-7	13	-	TGCAGTGCTGCCAGACTAGCGGGAGACGAGCAGTACTTC	CSAARLAGDEQYF
-	TRBV20-1	TRBJ1-1	12	many	TGCAGTGCCCGGCAGGGGATTACCGAAGCTTTCTTT	CSARQGITEAFF
-	TRBV6-1	TRBJ2-3	15	-	TGTGCCAGCAGTCCTTCGACTAGTCAGTCGGATACGCAGTATTTT	CASSPSTSQSDTQYF
-	TRBV27	TRBJ1-6	14	once	TGTGCCAGCAGTTTAGGCTCAGATAATTCACCCCTCCACTTT	CASSLGSDNSPLHF
TRBD2	TRBV10-3	TRBJ2-5	14	-	TGTGCCACCCAAAGACTAGCGGGAGGAGAGACCCAGTACTTC	CATQRLAGGETQYF
TRBD1	TRBV20-1	TRBJ2-5	13	once	TGCAGTGCTGGGACAGGGGGCCAAGAGACCCAGTACTTC	CSAGTGGQETQYF